This T cell receptor (beta chain) comes out of a study of cytomegalovirus exposure and HLA in healthy donors (dated by TCRdb to 2016 to 2017). Concerning the study at large: An earlier analysis of some 600 of the donors reported about 300 Gb of sequence data and around 100 million unique TCR beta sequences obtained from roughly 170 million T cells. A separate validation cohort of about 110 different subjects was used in addition to the 666-subject first cohort. The aim of the study was to test whether cataloging public T cell receptors could identify signatures of past pathogen exposure. Donor age, sex, ethnicity and CMV serostatus were compiled together with the repertoire data. Every discovery cohort repertoire had been produced on one sequencing platform. Roughly 300 gigabases of sequencing data and tens of millions of unique TCR sequences were included in an early release covering around 650 HLA-typed donors. The number of donors typed differed by locus, with 629-630 for A, B, C, DRB1 and DQB1, roughly 550 for DQA1, 600 to 610 for DPA1, and around 460 for DPB1. The later analysis used no new phenotypic data to find candidate immune exposures, relying instead on TCR beta sequences and their occurrence across donors. To decide whether each TCR beta V gene segment behaved as functional or pseudogenic, an earlier analysis of 587 of the donors relied on high-throughput TCR beta sequencing. Using immunosequencing, the study profiled T cell repertoires from fewer than 850 subjects and related those repertoires to cytomegalovirus serostatus. On average, roughly 240,000 unique TCR beta nucleotide sequences were sequenced per donor among a few hundred genotyped donors of the cohort, with around 19% of those sequences being non-productive. To predict cytomegalovirus infection status, the study brought together high-throughput TCR immunosequencing, statistical association of individual TCRs with disease status, and machine learning. A later genetic analysis took genome-wide SNP genotypes for about three fifths of the 666 donors and used that subset as a discovery cohort. A later analysis re-analyzed previously published TCR beta repertoires from 550 to 700 donors and added high-resolution HLA genotyping to study TCR occurrence patterns. Because of strong linkage in the cohort, roughly five DR-DQ haplotypes were treated as single units for association and clustering. HLA typing covered class I and class II loci at four-digit resolution. Of the roughly 400 genotyped donors, 75% to 85% were placed in the genetic ancestry cluster associated with self-reported Caucasian donors.

For this clone: The antigen it binds to is not known. Per-base qualities were not stored, and no clone one base away is much larger.

In the germline V gene, CDR1 corresponds to SNHLY and CDR2 to FYNNEI. Deletion took 7 bases off V and 7 bases off J, with a span of 11 bases between the germline ends. Taken from cysteine to phenylalanine, the CDR3 has 12 residues. Only CDR3 DNA is held: 36 bases, read in frame from base 1. Results the study describes overall, beyond this receptor: The authors suggested that the approach could potentially be extended to other disease states and immunological phenotypes. Because HLA typing was unavailable for some donors at each locus, only the typed subset was used in association tests. Most TCR sequences were observed very rarely across donors, whereas some public TCRs were present in many individuals. Because the 87-base-pair reads could not distinguish some IMGT-functional V segments, including TRBV6-2 and TRBV6-3, those segments were excluded. In vitro tests confirmed that a few of the cytomegalovirus-associated TCR beta chains recognize cytomegalovirus antigens. A later analysis reported that several top co-occurrence clusters appeared linked to parvovirus B19, influenza, CMV and Epstein-Barr virus. In a later analysis, most CMV-associated TCR beta chains were found to appear HLA-restricted, with HLA associations seemingly driven largely by CMV exposure. Presence/absence analyses assumed roughly uniform sequencing depth across donors, an assumption that may not hold. A further reported finding was that TCR beta sequences accurately predicted the HLA-A and HLA-B alleles for most subjects in the first cohort. The sequencing pipeline was judged likely to have produced a cluster of highly shared sequence variants as a technical artifact. Specific HLA alleles were associated with 16,951 TCR beta sequences at a false discovery rate of 0.05 in a later analysis. In the study, around 150 TCR beta chains were listed as associated with cytomegalovirus. In a later genetic analysis, a missense DCLRE1C variant was associated with V-gene and J-gene trimming of TCR beta chains, and the association was replicated in an independent cohort. Cytomegalovirus status was reported to be diagnosed by the classifier with high specificity and sensitivity in both the original and validation cohorts. Broadly in line with IMGT annotations, most TCR beta V segments showed up in productive rearrangements about 87% or about 30% of the time in an earlier analysis of 587 of the donors. In a later genetic analysis, fewer N-insertions in productive TCRs were reported among donors in an Asian-associated ancestry cluster than the roughly 700-donor mean. Linkage disequilibrium might explain the correlated functional status among segregating V segments, but an unknown experimental factor could not be ruled out. Because counts were too low, approximately 18 rarely observed V segments, including chromosome 9 orphons, were excluded from the earlier analysis of around 640 of the donors. In a later analysis, the rate of TCR association differed among HLA loci, with DRB1 alleles having the most associated TCRs and HLA-C alleles having the fewest. Assigning TCR associations to individual alleles was difficult when HLA alleles, especially DR and DQ, strongly co-occurred. Immune exposure information for the cohort was limited to CMV serostatus. Only TCR beta chains were sequenced in this cohort, and the absence of alpha or paired-chain data limited detectable features. Compared with equally common non-associated chains, HLA-associated TCR beta chains in a later analysis were more clonally expanded and had lower generation probabilities.

Libraries were made using the immunoSEQ multiplex PCR assay. For the multiplex PCR, a mixture combining 60 forward primers for TCR Vbeta segments and 13 reverse primers for TCR Jbeta segments was used. Amplification of the CDR3 region of rearranged TCR beta genes was performed with a multiplex PCR assay on genomic DNA. The amplified TCR beta libraries were sequenced on the Illumina HiSeq System as 87-base-pair reads. As for the authors' bioinformatics: A later analysis counted tens of millions of unique TCR beta chains across the 550 to 800 repertoires, and 9.5 million to 11 million of these chains were shared by at least two donors. To remove PCR and sequencing errors, raw reads were error-corrected and collapsed into unique sequences using a nearest-neighbor algorithm that merged closely related sequences. CDR3 sequences were aligned to IMGT reference sequences to assign V, D and J gene segments. For a sequence to be retained, a match of at least six nucleotides was required to both a V gene segment and a J gene segment. A rearrangement was called productive if the CDR3 had no stop codons and remained in frame with V and J, and every other rearrangement was called non-productive. CDR3 was defined by IMGT convention, running from the second conserved V-encoded cysteine to the conserved J-encoded phenylalanine. Sequences without an unambiguous match to a single V gene segment were excluded from the earlier analysis of 450 to 650 of the donors. An earlier analysis of 587 of the donors classified V segments as functional when productive rearrangements were above 56.7% and as segregating when the standard deviation between donors was above 5%. To diagnose cytomegalovirus status from the catalog of TCR beta chain sequences, a statistical classification framework was built. In a later analysis, V and J genes were assigned by comparing TCR nucleotide sequences against IMGT/GENE-DB human TR gene sequences. In a later analysis, CDR3 sequences and most-parsimonious VDJ recombination scenarios were assigned using the TCRdist pipeline. In a later analysis, every TCR beta chain was defined by the combination of its CDR3 amino acid sequence and its V-gene family, and reads without a unique V-gene family were dropped. As a way to deal with suspected cross-contamination and a sequencing artifact, a later analysis dropped roughly 620 nucleotide sequences that were highly shared and had low generation probability. In a later analysis, a clonal expansion index for each public chain was calculated from normalized within-repertoire ranks of inferred template counts. Generation probabilities in a later analysis came from a VDJ recombination model fitted to out-of-frame rearrangements, and those results were checked against IGoR. In a later analysis, TCR-TCR, TCR-HLA and TCR-CMV co-occurrence was scored with hypergeometric tests, and a repertoire-size bias correction was applied to TCR pairs. A later analysis estimated false discovery rates by permuting HLA or CMV assignments 20 times. In a later analysis, co-occurring TCRs were grouped using DBSCAN, and TCRdist sequence similarity was added for clustering within HLA-allele-positive subsets. Repertoires with fewer than 30,000 or more than 120,000 public chains, plus five repertoires with anomalous nucleotide sharing, were excluded from co-occurrence clustering. Here the immuneACCESS table is served through TCRdb, limited to in-frame sequences with V and J called. Missing clones are a known gap in these copies; in checked studies unresolved V genes cover under half, and the rest lacks a known reason. V and J calls plus clone size are reproduced from that table; the DNA served to infer D and trimming. The sample yields 150,000 to 200,000 clones; less than 90% were counted once. Around 6.5% of the sample belongs to the ten largest clones.

In total, over 600 healthy bone marrow donors made up the cohort. At the time of sampling, all cohort members were nominally healthy, though unrecorded immune exposures were likely present. The donor was CMV seropositive and belonged to the group of about 290 seropositive cohort members. Every donor gave a peripheral blood sample, and the peripheral blood mononuclear cells from that sample were used for TCR beta sequencing. The Qiagen DNeasy Blood Extraction Kit was used to extract genomic DNA from the blood cell samples. The sequence joins TRBV2 to TRBJ1-5; TRBD1 is possibly the D segment (6 matching bases). Specimen: PBMCs. The sequence derives from a male donor in good health and CMV-seropositive. The DNA reads as follows: TGTGCCAGCACCAGGGGAGAACAGCCCCAGCATTTT. This sequence encodes CASTRGEQPQHF.